This TCR beta chain was sequenced in a study of cytomegalovirus exposure and HLA in healthy donors. CDR1 SGHTA and CDR2 FQGTGA come from the germline V gene. The CDR3 consists of 14 residues. The trim removed 4 bases at V and 5 bases at J, leaving 3 bases unmatched. The PCR made use of 60 Vbeta and 13 Jbeta primers. Data came from immunoSEQ multiplex PCR; TCRdb stores just in-frame clones and leaves some out. In the table there are 130,000 to 150,000 clones, 70% to 85% of which are singletons. Sequencing was performed on PBMCs. The gene calls are TRBV7-3 and TRBJ1-1; 11 positions match TRBD1. This clonotype originated in a male donor in good health and CMV-seronegative. The CDR3 loop is CASSSGQGVTEAFF. CDR3 coding DNA: TGTGCCAGCAGCTCGGGACAGGGGGTAACTGAAGCTTTCTTT.